The 26 T cell receptor beta chains listed next were all sequenced from one sample in a study of blood T cells in healthy people across ages. Alongside a J-beta primer mix, a sample-barcoded 5' primer served in a second PCR lasting 7 to 11 cycles. TCRdb itself ran the 5' RACE reads through MiXCR, one entry per CDR3 protein. The sample consists of about 770,000 distinct CDR3 sequences, under 55% of them appearing once. Sequencing used blood. The source of these receptors is a man between 60 and 70 years old in good health.

The genes are TRBV20-1 and TRBJ2-3; the D gene could be TRBD1 or TRBD2 (5 bases each). Germline V gene sequence: CDR1 DFQATT, CDR2 SNEGSKA (reference sequence). The CDR3 spans 17 residues. The germline V and J ends were trimmed by 2 bases and 4 bases, with 22 bases remaining between them. The CDR3, as DNA: TGCAGTGCTAGACAGGGATCTAGCAGCGTGGGTGCAGATACGCAGTATTTT. This codes for CSARQGSSSVGADTQYF.

The V gene is TRBV20-1, the J gene TRBJ2-3; D may be TRBD2 (7 bases). The CDR3 is 16 amino acids. Per the germline V gene, CDR1 is DFQATT and CDR2 is SNEGSKA (reference sequence). The V end lost 6 bases, the J end lost 6 bases, and 25 bases lay between the germline ends. Here the CDR3 reads CSADATGRGSYDTQYF. The CDR3 region has the DNA TGCAGTGCCGATGCAACAGGGAGGGGGTCCTACGATACGCAGTATTTT.

The chain employs TRBV3-1 and TRBJ2-3, with 11 bases that match TRBD2. V was clipped by 4 bases and J by 7 bases; unmatched bases: 4. Per germline, CDR1 LGHDT and CDR2 YNNKEL (reference sequence). The CDR3 extends over 14 amino acids. As DNA, the CDR3 is TGTGCCAGCAGCCCGGGACTAGCGGTCCATACGCAGTATTTT. Protein: CASSPGLAVHTQYF.

V gene TRBV5-4 combines with J gene TRBJ2-1, with 9 bases matching TRBD2. The CDR3 consists of 15 residues. CDR1 SGHNT and CDR2 YYREEE come from the germline V gene (reference sequence). With V trimmed by 0 bases and J by 8 bases, 6 bases remained unmatched. The CDR3 sequence is CASSLGAGGTYEQFF. In DNA form, the CDR3 reads TGTGCCAGCAGCTTGGGTGCGGGGGGGACGTATGAGCAGTTCTTC.

This clonotype has just a few counts. The rearrangement links TRBV5-1 to TRBJ1-1, with unresolved D. V shed 9 bases and J shed 1 base, with 19 bases lying between them. The CDR3 totals 15 residues. The germline gives CDR1 SGHRS, CDR2 YFSETQ. CDR3 region: CATRQADLRNTEAFF. CDR3 nucleotides: TGCGCCACCAGGCAAGCGGATCTTAGGAACACTGAAGCTTTCTTT.

A few counts support this clonotype. Written as DNA, the CDR3 is TGCAGTGCTAGTGAGGGGGCACTTAACTATGGCTACACCTTC. It specifies CSASEGALNYGYTF. The chain is built from TRBV20-1 and TRBJ1-2, with TRBD1 matching over 7 bases. CDR1 DFQATT and CDR2 SNEGSKA come from the germline V gene (reference sequence). CDR3 size: 14 residues. Trimming cost V 3 bases and J 1 base; bases outside gene matches: 5.

V gene TRBV20-1 combines with J gene TRBJ2-1, with a tentative D call TRBD2 (7 bases). The CDR3 is 15 residues long. Trimming cost V 0 bases and J 10 bases, with 19 bases left between them. The germline gives CDR1 DFQATT, CDR2 SNEGSKA (reference sequence). The CDR3 DNA is TGCAGTGCTAGAGATAGGGGGGGCGGCCCCTACGAGCAGTTCTTC. Its translation is CSARDRGGGPYEQFF.

As to this clonotype: Just one base apart from a much larger clone, this may be a read error. The rearrangement joins TRBV15 to TRBJ2-1, with unresolved D. The CDR3 covers 16 residues. Looked up from germline, CDR1 is LNHNV and CDR2 is YYDKDF (reference sequence). The CDR3: CATSSLISRVPNGQFF. The CDR3 DNA sequence: TGTGCCACCAGCAGCCTGATTAGCCGGGTTCCAAATGGGCAGTTCTTC.

The CDR3 bases are TGTGCCAGCAGCTCGTGGACAGGGGAAGGCGAGACCCAGTACTTC. Translated: CASSSWTGEGETQYF. The rearrangement links TRBV11-2 to TRBJ2-5; 9 nucleotides line up with TRBD1. CDR3 length: 15 amino acids. Germline-derived CDR1 and CDR2 are SGHAT and FQNNGV. The V gene end was trimmed by 4 bases and the J gene end by 5 bases; junction bases not matched to a gene: 8.

There are a few counts of this clonotype. V usage is TRBV6-4 and J usage is TRBJ2-1; D call uncertain. Trimming took 7 bases from V and 7 from J, leaving 2 bases between them. The CDR3 is made up of 9 amino acids. CDR1 and CDR2 (germline): MRHNA, SNTAGT. DNA for the CDR3: TGTGCCAGCATGAATGAGCAGTTCTTC. Translation: CASMNEQFF.

The V and J genes are TRBV5-1 and TRBJ2-1; tentatively, D is TRBD1 (5 bases). Germline loops: CDR1 SGHRS, CDR2 YFSETQ. V lost 0 bases, J lost 7 bases, and 14 bases lay in between. The CDR3 is 15 amino acids. The CDR3 loop is CASSLEVTVSNEQFF. The CDR3 DNA reads TGCGCCAGCAGCTTGGAAGTGACAGTTTCTAATGAGCAGTTCTTC.

The chain is built from TRBV18 and TRBJ2-5; TRBD1 matches at 10 bases. The germline gives CDR1 KGHSH, CDR2 LQKENI. The ends lost 1 base at V and 5 bases at J; junction bases unmatched: 1. CDR3 size: 14 residues. The CDR3 spells CASSPLDRGETQYF. CDR3 nucleotides: TGTGCCAGCTCACCACTGGACAGGGGGGAGACCCAGTACTTC.

The V gene is TRBV4-1, the J gene TRBJ2-4, with D possibly being TRBD2 (5 bases). Matching the DNA end better, TRBJ2-7 makes the J call doubtful. Germline V CDR1 and CDR2: MGHRA, YSYEKL. This CDR3 is 13 amino acids long. This CDR3 is CASSQVTSIEQYF. The DNA for the CDR3 is TGCGCCAGCAGCCAAGTAACTAGTATCGAGCAGTACTTC.

Only one count was recorded for this clonotype. CDR3 nucleotide sequence: TGTGCCAGCATTACGGGTTTGGGTGAGCAGTTCTTC. Its protein is CASITGLGEQFF. The chain has TRBV6-2 or TRBV6-3 and TRBJ2-1; D is unclear. This CDR3 comprises 12 residues. Germline assignment: CDR1 MNHEY and CDR2 SVGEGT. V shed 7 bases and J shed 9 bases, with 13 bases lying between them.

J is TRBJ2-3 and V is TRBV7-2; D gene ambiguous. Germline-derived CDR1 and CDR2 are SGHTA and FQGNSA. The CDR3 extends over 14 amino acids. V was pared by 5 bases and J by 4 bases, with 13 bases between. The CDR3 DNA is TGTGCCAGCAGCCCGGAAGCCTCCGCAGATACGCAGTATTTT. It encodes CASSPEASADTQYF.

The chain joins TRBV20-1 to TRBJ1-4, with TRBD1 identical over 9 bases. The CDR3 extends over 15 amino acids. Trimming at V came to 5 bases and at J to 7 bases, leaving 11 bases not matched to a gene. From germline, CDR1 is DFQATT and CDR2 SNEGSKA (reference sequence). The CDR3 DNA reads as TGCAGTGCTCAGGACAGGGGTCGACTCGGTGAAAAACTGTTTTTT. Protein sequence: CSAQDRGRLGEKLFF.

The chain uses TRBV24-1 and TRBJ2-5, with D perhaps given as TRBD1 or TRBD2 (5 bases each). V was trimmed by 4 bases and J by 11 bases, leaving 13 bases between them. The germline V gene encodes CDR1 KGHDR and CDR2 SFDVKD. This CDR3 contains 12 residues. In DNA, the CDR3 is TGTGCCACCAGTGACCGGGGCAATGAGCAGTACTTC. Translation: CATSDRGNEQYF.

There are many counts of this clonotype. This chain links TRBV15 with TRBJ1-2, with 7 nucleotides matching TRBD1. The trim removed 0 bases at V and 7 bases at J, leaving 5 bases unmatched. The CDR3 is 14 amino acids. Per the germline V gene, CDR1 is LNHNV and CDR2 is YYDKDF (reference sequence). CDR3 nucleotides: TGTGCCACCAGCAGAGAAGGGGGCGCATTTGGCTACACCTTC. Translated, it gives CATSREGGAFGYTF.

The genes are TRBV6-2 or TRBV6-3 and TRBJ2-3, with D maybe TRBD1 (6 bases). The CDR3 loop spans 16 amino acids. V lost 5 bases and J 6 bases, leaving 21 bases between the germline ends. The germline V gene encodes CDR1 MNHEY and CDR2 SVGEGT. Here the CDR3 reads CASSPRDTSRSDTQYF. DNA for the CDR3: TGTGCCAGCAGTCCCCGGGACACCTCCAGGTCCGATACGCAGTATTTT.

The rearrangement links TRBV4-2 to TRBJ1-6; no clear D. Trimming left V 1 base short and J 9 bases short, with 10 bases between. This CDR3 has 14 amino acids. CDR1 and CDR2 (germline): LGHNA, YNFKEQ. The CDR3 nucleotides are TGTGCCAGCAGCCAAGGAGAGGAAGGTTCACCCCTCCACTTT. The encoded protein is CASSQGEEGSPLHF.

V usage is TRBV3-1 and J usage is TRBJ2-5; tentative D call: TRBD2 (6 bases). V lost 0 bases and J lost 11, with 22 bases in between. Germline CDR1 and CDR2: LGHDT and YNNKEL (reference sequence). The length of the CDR3 is 16 residues. Here the CDR3 DNA reads TGTGCCAGCAGCCAAGAACGGGGACTCTCCTACAATGAGCAGTACTTC. Its protein is CASSQERGLSYNEQYF.

This chain connects TRBV20-1 to TRBJ2-7; D not certain. Per the germline V gene, CDR1 is DFQATT and CDR2 is SNEGSKA (reference sequence). This CDR3 has 13 residues. V lost 6 bases and J 6 bases, leaving 18 bases between the germline ends. The CDR3 is CSALRSPFAEQYF. CDR3 nucleotides: TGCAGTGCCCTTCGGTCCCCTTTTGCCGAGCAGTACTTC.

The J gene is TRBJ1-1, the V gene TRBV6-1; maybe TRBD1 (6 bases). V was trimmed by 2 bases and J by 3 bases, leaving 10 bases between them. The CDR3 has 14 amino acids. Germline lookup yields CDR1 MNHNS and CDR2 SASEGT. In nucleotides, the CDR3 is TGTGCCAGCAGTGAAAGCAGGGGATACACTGAAGCTTTCTTT. The encoded protein is CASSESRGYTEAFF.

CDR3: CASSSTWTGGDEQYF. The CDR3 DNA is TGTGCCAGCAGTTCCACATGGACAGGGGGGGACGAGCAGTACTTC. The rearrangement uses TRBV12-3 or TRBV12-4 and TRBJ2-7; 10 positions agree with TRBD1. This CDR3 comprises 15 residues. The V and J ends lost 4 bases and 5 bases, in that order; junction bases with no gene match: 8.

In this sample, this clonotype turned up a few times. The CDR3 region is CSARQGPNEKLFF. CDR3 DNA sequence: TGCAGTGCTAGACAGGGGCCTAATGAAAAACTGTTTTTT. J is TRBJ1-4 and V is TRBV20-1, with D possibly TRBD1 on 6 matching bases. Germline V lookup: CDR1 DFQATT, CDR2 SNEGSKA (reference sequence). V was cut by 2 bases and J by 3 bases, with 7 bases left in between. The length of the CDR3 is 13 residues.

This clonotype was detected a few times. The gene calls are TRBV11-2 and TRBJ1-2, with 8 bases that match TRBD1. Trimming cost V 1 base and J 7 bases; bases outside gene matches: 8. Germline CDR1 is SGHAT and CDR2 is FQNNGV. The CDR3 covers 15 residues. In DNA, the CDR3 is TGTGCCAGCAGCTTAGTGGCGCAGGGGGCTGGTGGCTACACCTTC. Its translation is CASSLVAQGAGGYTF.